Below, 20 T cell receptor beta chains from the same sample are listed, as sequenced in a study of beta chain features in type 1 diabetes. Sequencing targeted expressed TCRB transcripts, as all isolated RNA had been reverse transcribed. Sequencing used immunoSEQ multiplex PCR; TCRdb keeps in-frame clones, though not all of them. The sample shows under 900,000 clones, about a sixth of them seen only once. The sequenced sample was naive CD4+ T cells from blood. The source is a woman aged 18-35 years in good health.

The sample holds a few counts of this clone. The J gene is TRBJ2-3, the V gene TRBV29-1; D is possibly TRBD2 (6 bases). V lost 2 bases and J 2 bases, leaving 14 bases between the germline ends. The length of the CDR3 is 15 residues. The germline gives CDR1 SQVTM, CDR2 ANQGSEA. The CDR3 loop is CSVEWRGRPTDTQYF. The CDR3, as DNA: TGCAGCGTTGAATGGCGGGGAAGACCCACAGATACGCAGTATTTT.

The V and J genes are TRBV5-1 and TRBJ2-3; D not resolved. V lost 0 bases, J lost 1 base, and 6 bases lay in between. CDR1 is SGHRS, CDR2 YFSETQ, per germline. There are 14 residues in the CDR3. Here the CDR3 reads CASSLALGTDTQYF. In DNA, the CDR3 is TGCGCCAGCAGCTTGGCCCTCGGCACAGATACGCAGTATTTT.

This chain joins TRBV20-1 and TRBJ2-7; D is undetermined. V was cut by 4 bases and J by 4 bases, with 8 bases left in between. CDR1 and CDR2 (germline): DFQATT, SNEGSKA (reference sequence). The CDR3 has 11 residues. This CDR3 reads CSANKDYEQYF. In nucleotides, the CDR3 is TGCAGTGCTAACAAAGATTACGAGCAGTACTTC.

The V and J genes are TRBV6-5 and TRBJ1-2, with unresolved D. Germline assignment: CDR1 MNHEY and CDR2 SVGAGI. The CDR3 extends over 15 amino acids. The ends were cut back, 2 bases at V and 8 bases at J, with 18 bases in the middle. The CDR3: CASSYDGLILRGYTF. The CDR3 DNA is TGTGCCAGCAGTTACGACGGGCTAATACTCCGGGGCTACACCTTC.

This clone was seen only a few times. The rearrangement links TRBV5-1 to TRBJ2-2, with D maybe TRBD2 (5 bases). The germline gives CDR1 SGHRS, CDR2 YFSETQ. The CDR3 extends over 15 amino acids. V gave up 0 bases and J gave up 2 bases, with 8 bases separating them. In DNA form, the CDR3 reads TGCGCCAGCAGCTTGGGCGGGTACAACACCGGGGAGCTGTTTTTT. It translates to CASSLGGYNTGELFF.

This sequence joins TRBV2 and TRBJ2-7; 9 nucleotides line up with TRBD2. V lost 4 bases to trimming and J lost 2 bases; unmatched junction nucleotides: 9. The CDR3 is 16 residues long. Germline lookup yields CDR1 SNHLY and CDR2 FYNNEI. DNA of the CDR3: TGTGCCAGCAGTGGCTTAGCTCGCGGGGGGGCCTACGAGCAGTACTTC. It is translated as CASSGLARGGAYEQYF.

In its sample, this clone was seen a few times. This chain links TRBV7-9 with TRBJ2-7; D remains unclear. The V gene's germline CDR1 is SEHNR and CDR2 FQNEAQ (reference sequence). There are 14 residues in the CDR3. V lost 7 bases, J lost 1 base, and 14 bases lay in between. CDR3 nucleotide sequence: TGTGCCAGCACCAAATCAGCGTCGTCCTACGAGCAGTACTTC. Its protein is CASTKSASSYEQYF. Together with reference TRBV7-9 and TRBJ2-7, the CDR3 gives the full variable domain: DTGVSQNPRHKITKRGQNVTFRCDPISEHNRLYWYRQTLGQGPEFLTYFQNEAQLEKSRLLSDRFSAERPKGSFSTLEIQRTEQGDSAMYLCASTKSASSYEQYFGPGTRLTVT.

V and J are TRBV6-5 and TRBJ2-7; D is possibly TRBD2 (6 bases). The CDR3 consists of 14 residues. The germline gives CDR1 MNHEY, CDR2 SVGAGI. Trimming took off 6 bases at V and 2 bases at J, with 14 bases between the two ends. CDR3 DNA: TGTGCCAGCAGAGATACCGGGACTCCCTACGAGCAGTACTTC. As protein: CASRDTGTPYEQYF.

The chain links TRBV9 to TRBJ2-1; TRBD2 agrees at 8 bases. Trimming took 8 bases from V and 5 from J; bases not matched to a gene: 12. The CDR3 contains 15 residues. CDR1 SGDLS and CDR2 YYNGEE come from the germline V gene. DNA for the CDR3: TGTGCCAGTGCTCCAGCGGGAGTTTTCGACAATGAGCAGTTCTTC. Its translation is CASAPAGVFDNEQFF.

The rearrangement links TRBV29-1 to TRBJ1-5, with D perhaps matching TRBD1 (5 bases). In germline, CDR1 is SQVTM, CDR2 ANQGSEA. V lost 5 bases to trimming and J lost 1 base, with 12 bases between them. The CDR3 covers 14 residues. CDR3: CSVSVQGSNQPQHF. CDR3 nucleotide sequence: TGCAGCGTTTCCGTCCAGGGAAGCAATCAGCCCCAGCATTTT. Complete variable domain (other parts from reference TRBV29-1 and TRBJ1-5): SAVISQKPSRDICQRGTSLTIQCQVDSQVTMMFWYRQQPGQSLTLIATANQGSEATYESGFVIDKFPISRPNLTFSTLTVSNMSPEDSSIYLCSVSVQGSNQPQHFGDGTRLSIL.

The table lists this clone with a few counts. The chain couples TRBV5-1 to TRBJ1-2; D is undetermined. V was cut by 1 base and J by 10 bases, with 11 bases left in between. Germline-derived CDR1 and CDR2 are SGHRS and YFSETQ. CDR3 length equals 12 residues. The CDR3 bases are TGCGCCAGCAGCTTGAGGCCGAGTGACTACACCTTC. As protein: CASSLRPSDYTF.

V and J are TRBV9 and TRBJ2-1; the match to TRBD2 covers 10 bases. The germline V gene encodes CDR1 SGDLS and CDR2 YYNGEE. The CDR3 sequence is 17 residues long. Losses at the gene ends were 0 bases for V and 6 bases for J; bases not matched to a gene: 9. This chain's CDR3 is CASSVGPGTSVSNEQFF. The CDR3 region has the DNA TGTGCCAGCAGCGTAGGGCCCGGGACTAGCGTATCCAATGAGCAGTTCTTC.

This clone was seen more than once but under ten times. J is TRBJ2-7 and V is TRBV7-9; the match to TRBD2 covers 8 bases. The V gene's germline CDR1 is SEHNR and CDR2 FQNEAQ (reference sequence). The CDR3 is 16 amino acids. With 5 bases clipped from V and 2 bases from J, the junction kept 11 bases outside the gene matches. The CDR3 bases are TGTGCCAGCAGCCCAGGGACAACTAGCGGAACCTACGAGCAGTACTTC. This codes for CASSPGTTSGTYEQYF.

There are a few counts of this clone. The rearrangement links TRBV7-2 to TRBJ2-5; a weak D match, TRBD2 (7 bases). V was shortened by 6 bases and J by 7 bases, with 12 bases between the two germline ends. This CDR3 is built from 12 residues. Germline V CDR1 and CDR2: SGHTA, FQGNSA. This CDR3 is CASRNREGTQYF. The CDR3 DNA is TGTGCCAGCAGGAACAGGGAGGGGACCCAGTACTTC.

This clone showed up just a few times. Additional DNA sequences in this sample encode the identical CDR3. The V call is TRBV20-1, the J call TRBJ2-3; no clear D. V dropped 3 bases and J dropped 6 bases, with 4 bases sitting between them. The CDR3 has 10 amino acids. Germline values: CDR1 DFQATT, CDR2 SNEGSKA (reference sequence). CDR3 in DNA: TGCAGTGCTAGGGAGGATACGCAGTATTTT. Translating it yields CSAREDTQYF.

The chain joins TRBV28 to TRBJ2-7; 7 nucleotides match TRBD2. Per the germline V gene, CDR1 is MDHEN and CDR2 is SYDVKM. With 1 base clipped from V and 10 bases from J, the junction kept 16 bases outside the gene matches. The CDR3 length is 16 residues. The CDR3 reads CASSLFGGSAPWEQYF. CDR3 in DNA: TGTGCCAGCAGTTTATTTGGCGGGAGCGCACCTTGGGAACAGTACTTC.

The chain has TRBV10-3 and TRBJ2-3; D may be TRBD1 (7 bases). V was trimmed by 4 bases and J by 2 bases, leaving 13 bases between them. Germline V gives CDR1 ENHRY, CDR2 SYGVKD. CDR3 length: 15 amino acids. The CDR3, as DNA: TGTGCCATCAGTGGGAGGGGGCAGGCCACAGATACGCAGTATTTT. The encoded protein is CAISGRGQATDTQYF.

This clone occurred a few times. The CDR3 DNA sequence: TGTGCCAGCAGCTTAGGGTCGGTGGAGACCCAGTACTTC. It codes for CASSLGSVETQYF. This chain joins TRBV7-2 and TRBJ2-5; the D is unclear. Germline V gene sequence: CDR1 SGHTA, CDR2 FQGNSA. Trimming removed 1 base at V and 5 bases at J, with 8 bases between. The CDR3 sequence is 13 residues long. The full variable domain, rest sourced from reference TRBV7-2 and TRBJ2-5, is GAGVSQSPSNKVTEKGKDVELRCDPISGHTALYWYRQSLGQGLEFLIYFQGNSAPDKSGLPSDRFSAERTGGSVSTLTIQRTQQEDSAVYLCASSLGSVETQYFGPGTRLLVL.

The V call is TRBV2, the J call TRBJ2-4; 9 nucleotides match TRBD2. Germline V gives CDR1 SNHLY, CDR2 FYNNEI. This CDR3 contains 16 residues. V was clipped by 6 bases and J by 4 bases; unmatched bases: 10. CDR3 amino acids: CASSGAGGTIKNIQYF. The DNA for the CDR3 is TGTGCCAGCAGCGGAGCGGGAGGAACGATTAAAAACATTCAGTACTTC.

The chain uses TRBV6-6 and TRBJ1-1; D perhaps matches TRBD1 (5 bases). The CDR3 is 15 residues long. Between the trimmed V and J ends, which lost 6 bases and 1 base, there was a span of 15 bases. Germline CDR1 and CDR2: MNHNY and SVGAGI (reference sequence). The CDR3 sequence: CASRLLRGWNTEAFF. The CDR3 DNA reads TGTGCCAGCAGGCTTCTTAGGGGTTGGAACACTGAAGCTTTCTTT.